Listed here are 9 T cell receptor beta chains from one sample, sequenced in a study of CD8+CD57+ T cells in acquired aplastic anemia. Genomic DNA acted as the template from which TCR beta VDJ combination and CDR3 sequence profiling were carried out. TCRdb re-analysed the reads in MiXCR, keeping a single row per CDR3 protein. The sample records some 410,000 distinct CDR3 sequences, about two thirds being singletons. Sequencing was performed on sorted CD4+, CD8+, or CD8+CD57+ T cells (not recorded which) from PBMCs. Receptors were obtained from a human donor in good health, serving as a control.

Many counts were recorded for this clonotype. J is TRBJ2-2 and V is TRBV20-1, with TRBD2 identical over 7 bases. J gave up 0 bases and V 5 bases, and 3 bases lay outside the gene matches. Germline-derived CDR1 and CDR2 are DFQATT and SNEGSKA (reference sequence). This CDR3 spans 14 amino acids. CDR3 protein: CSALGGTNTGELFF. CDR3 DNA: TGCAGTGCTCTCGGGGGGACGAACACCGGGGAGCTGTTTTTT.

This clonotype was detected ten times or more. The chain has TRBV12-3 or TRBV12-4 and TRBJ2-7, with D perhaps matching TRBD1 (5 bases). CDR3 length equals 14 residues. Trimming cost V 2 bases and J 5 bases, with 13 bases left between them. CDR3 region: CASSLSQGRDEQYF. The CDR3 DNA follows: TGTGCCAGCAGTTTATCTCAGGGTCGCGACGAGCAGTACTTC.

This clonotype was recorded many times. CDR3 loop: CSAPGDYEQYF. CDR3 bases: TGCAGTGCCCCGGGGGACTACGAGCAGTACTTC. This chain connects TRBV20-1 to TRBJ2-7; perhaps TRBD2 as D (6 bases). CDR1 and CDR2 from the germline V gene are DFQATT and SNEGSKA (reference sequence). CDR3 size: 11 residues. Trimming removed 6 bases at V and 3 bases at J, with 9 bases between.

V and J are TRBV7-8 and TRBJ1-5, with D possibly being TRBD1 (5 bases). V shed 0 bases and J shed 4 bases, with 16 bases lying between them. CDR3 size: 17 residues. Germline CDR1 is SGHVS and CDR2 is FQNEAQ. CDR3 region: CASSLALRGRINQPQHF. CDR3 sequence (DNA): TGTGCCAGCAGCTTAGCACTACGGGGACGGATTAATCAGCCCCAGCATTTT.

The table lists this clonotype with a few counts. This chain connects TRBV19 to TRBJ2-5; 8 nucleotides match TRBD2. The V gene end was trimmed by 4 bases and the J gene end by 5 bases; junction bases not matched to a gene: 6. Germline assignment: CDR1 LNHDA and CDR2 SQIVND (reference sequence). This CDR3 is built from 14 residues. This chain's CDR3 is CASSNPSGGETQYF. The CDR3 nucleotides read TGTGCCAGTAGTAACCCGTCGGGAGGGGAGACCCAGTACTTC.

The chain carries TRBV10-3 and TRBJ1-1; possible D gene TRBD1, 5 bases. The CDR3 contains 14 residues. V lost 7 bases, J lost 1 base, and 13 bases lay in between. CDR1 ENHRY and CDR2 SYGVKD come from the germline V gene. The CDR3 spells CAIIMGLGNTEAFF. The CDR3 DNA reads TGTGCCATCATTATGGGACTGGGGAACACTGAAGCTTTCTTT.

With respect to this clonotype: The DNA is left out, because the CDR3 cannot be placed on it with certainty; the CDR3 is given as TCRdb lists it. Here the CDR3 reads CASSEYWLHLRFGDQV. The rearrangement uses TRBV2 and TRBJ2-7; the D call TRBD1 from the table was never checked on the DNA. Germline V gene sequence: CDR1 SNHLY, CDR2 FYNNEI. The CDR3 contains 16 residues when both ends are counted.

The chain joins TRBV7-9 to TRBJ1-5; no clear D gene. Looked up from germline, CDR1 is SEHNR and CDR2 is FQNEAQ (reference sequence). The CDR3 totals 15 residues. Between the trimmed V and J ends, which lost 5 bases and 16 bases, there was a span of 27 bases. The CDR3 sequence: CASSTRQGLETQYHF. For the CDR3, the DNA is TGTGCCAGCAGCACGCGCCAAGGGTTGGAGACCCAGTACCATTTT. The entire variable domain, with the rest obtained from reference TRBV7-9 and TRBJ1-5, is as follows: DTGVSQNPRHKITKRGQNVTFRCDPISEHNRLYWYRQTLGQGPEFLTYFQNEAQLEKSRLLSDRFSAERPKGSFSTLEIQRTEQGDSAMYLCASSTRQGLETQYHFGDGTRLSIL.

V gene TRBV20-1 combines with J gene TRBJ1-1; 7 bases are a match to TRBD1. The trim removed 1 base at V and 2 bases at J, leaving 4 bases unmatched. CDR1 is DFQATT and CDR2 is SNEGSKA in the germline V gene (reference sequence). The CDR3 has 14 amino acids. This CDR3 reads CSARVEGANTEAFF. The CDR3, as DNA: TGCAGTGCTAGAGTGGAGGGGGCAAACACTGAAGCTTTCTTT.